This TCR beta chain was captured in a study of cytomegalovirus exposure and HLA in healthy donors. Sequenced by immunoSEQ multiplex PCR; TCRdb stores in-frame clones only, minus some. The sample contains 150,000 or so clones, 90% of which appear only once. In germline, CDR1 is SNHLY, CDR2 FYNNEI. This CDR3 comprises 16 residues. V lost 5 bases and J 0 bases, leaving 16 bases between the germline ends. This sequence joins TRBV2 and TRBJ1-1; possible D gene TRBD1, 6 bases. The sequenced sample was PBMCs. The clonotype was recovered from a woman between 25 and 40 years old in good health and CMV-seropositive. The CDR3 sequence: CASSSQGHLMNTEAFF. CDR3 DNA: TGTGCCAGCAGTTCACAGGGACACCTAATGAACACTGAAGCTTTCTTT.